The 14 T cell receptor beta chains presented below share a single source sample, sequenced in a study of T cell responses to AZD1222 COVID-19 vaccine. Some clones are missing from TCRdb's copy, which holds only in-frame ones; the method was immunoSEQ multiplex PCR. The sample yields roughly 120,000 clones, 90% to 95% seen once. The input for sequencing was peripheral blood, taken on day 0 of AZD1222 vaccination. Every receptor here comes from an adult in good health.

V is TRBV11-3 and J is TRBJ2-3; 12 nucleotides line up with TRBD2. Germline V gene sequence: CDR1 SGHNT, CDR2 YENEEA. This CDR3 has 19 residues. Trimming cost V 0 bases and J 7 bases; bases outside gene matches: 14. The CDR3 DNA follows: TGTGCCAGCAGCTTAGAGGCTTCGGCTAGCGGGAGGGCCAAGCATACGCAGTATTTT. The encoded protein is CASSLEASASGRAKHTQYF.

V is TRBV11-1 and J is TRBJ1-1, with TRBD1 identical over 9 bases. CDR3 length: 13 amino acids. The V gene end was trimmed by 5 bases and the J gene end by 6 bases; junction bases not matched to a gene: 4. Germline V CDR1 and CDR2: SGHAT, FQDESV (reference sequence). The CDR3 nucleotides read TGTGCCAGCAGCAAGGACAGGGGCCCTGAAGCTTTCTTT. Protein: CASSKDRGPEAFF. The full variable domain, with the rest looked up from reference TRBV11-1 and TRBJ1-1, is EAEVAQSPRYKITEKSQAVAFWCDPISGHATLYWYRQILGQGPELLVQFQDESVVDDSQLPKDRFSAERLKGVDSTLKIQPAELGDSAMYLCASSKDRGPEAFFGQGTRLTVV.

The chain links TRBV7-2 to TRBJ1-5; tentatively, D is TRBD1 (5 bases). Germline V lookup: CDR1 SGHTA, CDR2 FQGNSA. The CDR3 has 14 residues. Trimming stripped 1 base from V and 6 bases from J, with 10 bases between. The CDR3 DNA reads TGTGCCAGCAGCTTAGAGGCAGGGAGTCAGCCCCAGCATTTT. It specifies CASSLEAGSQPQHF.

V and J are TRBV5-6 and TRBJ1-1; no definite D call. Trimming left V 4 bases short and J 1 base short, with 11 bases between. Germline CDR1 and CDR2: SGHDT and YYEEEE. The CDR3 contains 14 residues. The CDR3 reads CASSQVWGNTEAFF. CDR3 sequence (DNA): TGTGCCAGCAGCCAAGTTTGGGGGAACACTGAAGCTTTCTTT.

The V and J genes are TRBV7-8 and TRBJ1-2; no definite D call. Germline V gene sequence: CDR1 SGHVS, CDR2 FQNEAQ. The V and J ends lost 3 bases and 2 bases respectively, with 7 bases between them. The CDR3 has 13 residues. CDR3 nucleotides: TGTGCCAGCAGCTTCTCTAACAACTATGGCTACACCTTC. Translated: CASSFSNNYGYTF. Full variable domain (remainder filled in from reference TRBV7-8 and TRBJ1-2): GAGVSQSPRYKVAKRGQDVALRCDPISGHVSLFWYQQALGQGPEFLTYFQNEAQLDKSGLPSDRFFAERPEGSVSTLKIQRTQQEDSAVYLCASSFSNNYGYTFGSGTRLTVV.

This chain uses TRBV5-1 with TRBJ2-7, with 10 positions matching TRBD2. This CDR3 spans 16 amino acids. Trimming took 6 bases from V and 4 from J; bases not matched to a gene: 13. In germline, CDR1 is SGHRS, CDR2 YFSETQ. CDR3 in amino acids: CASKKVLAGFGYEQYF. The CDR3, as DNA: TGCGCCAGCAAAAAGGTACTAGCGGGATTCGGTTACGAGCAGTACTTC.

The V and J genes are TRBV12-3 or TRBV12-4 and TRBJ1-2, with 7 bases identical to TRBD1. There are 13 residues in the CDR3. The V and J ends lost 3 bases and 8 bases, in that order; junction bases with no gene match: 6. CDR3 nucleotide sequence: TGTGCCAGCAGTTTGTCGGCAGGGGGAGGCTACACCTTC. It specifies CASSLSAGGGYTF.

This sequence joins TRBV5-5 and TRBJ1-4, with D uncertain. V was pared by 0 bases and J by 0 bases, with 9 bases between. This CDR3 has 16 amino acids. Germline V gene data show CDR1 as SGHKS and CDR2 as YYEKEE (reference sequence). The CDR3 spells CASSLDAFATNEKLFF. The DNA for the CDR3 is TGTGCCAGCAGCTTGGACGCATTTGCAACTAATGAAAAACTGTTTTTT.

The chain has TRBV5-1 and TRBJ2-7; 8 positions match TRBD1. The germline gives CDR1 SGHRS, CDR2 YFSETQ. With 0 bases clipped from V and 3 bases from J, the junction kept 5 bases outside the gene matches. CDR3 length: 15 residues. CDR3 loop: CASSLDAGGFYEQYF. Here the CDR3 DNA reads TGCGCCAGCAGCTTGGATGCAGGGGGCTTCTACGAGCAGTACTTC.

The chain is built from TRBV6-2 or TRBV6-3 and TRBJ2-7, with 8 bases lining up with TRBD2. There are 15 residues in the CDR3. The V segment lost 5 bases and the J segment 6 bases; nucleotides outside the gene matches: 12. Germline V gene sequence: CDR1 MNHEY, CDR2 SVGEGT. The CDR3 nucleotides are TGTGCCAGCAGTAAACAGGGAAGCGGGAGACTCGAGCAGTACTTC. Residues: CASSKQGSGRLEQYF.

This rearrangement joins TRBV4-1 to TRBJ1-6, with D possibly matching TRBD1 (5 bases). Germline V lookup: CDR1 MGHRA, CDR2 YSYEKL. The CDR3 runs to 18 residues. Trimming pared 4 bases from V and 10 bases from J, leaving 26 bases between. CDR3 DNA: TGCGCCAGCAGCCTACGAGCTGCGGAGGGGAATTCAGCCTCACCCCTCCACTTT. It is translated as CASSLRAAEGNSASPLHF.

The chain links TRBV19 to TRBJ1-1, with 9 bases matching TRBD1. The CDR3 runs to 18 residues. V dropped 5 bases and J dropped 4; count of bases not matched to a gene: 17. The germline CDR1 and CDR2 sequences are LNHDA and SQIVND (reference sequence). The CDR3 sequence: CASSLYPGTGRGSTEAFF. CDR3 sequence (DNA): TGTGCCAGTAGTCTATACCCCGGGACAGGGAGGGGAAGCACTGAAGCTTTCTTT.

The chain recombines TRBV5-1 with TRBJ1-1, with TRBD1 identical over 9 bases. Germline CDR1 and CDR2: SGHRS and YFSETQ. The CDR3 spans 15 residues. V gave up 4 bases and J gave up 5 bases; unmatched junction bases: 9. In DNA, the CDR3 is TGCGCCAGCAGCCCGGGGGGGACAGGGAGTACTGAAGCTTTCTTT. This gives the protein CASSPGGTGSTEAFF.

The chain uses TRBV18 and TRBJ2-7, with 8 nucleotides matching TRBD2. Germline V gene sequence: CDR1 KGHSH, CDR2 LQKENI. V lost 6 bases and J lost 2; bases outside the gene matches: 9. The CDR3 is 15 residues long. CDR3 in DNA: TGTGCCAGCTCTCCGTCAGCGGGAGAAACCTACGAGCAGTACTTC. This codes for CASSPSAGETYEQYF. Filled out from reference TRBV18 and TRBJ2-7, the complete variable domain reads NAGVMQNPRHLVRRRGQEARLRCSPMKGHSHVYWYRQLPEEGLKFMVYLQKENIIDESGMPKERFSAEFPKEGPSILRIQQVVRGDSAAYFCASSPSAGETYEQYFGPGTRLTVT.